This note documents a single T cell receptor beta chain sequence. Its antigen remains unidentified. Base qualities are not provided; no much larger clone lies one nucleotide away. The data originate from a study of vaccination effects on CD4 cells after COVID-19 (dated by TCRdb to between 2020 and 2023). For the wider study: Two doses of either the BNT162b2 or the mRNA-1273 mRNA SARS-CoV-2 vaccine were administered to participants. In the study, cultures from other donors were sequenced using the Oncomine TCR Beta short-read assay on an Illumina iSeq 100. In two convalescent patients, pre-vaccine samples were collected 16 days and one week ahead of the first dose, 142 and 148 days after COVID-19 diagnosis. The full study included some 10 COVID-19 convalescent patients and a handful of SARS-CoV-2-naive healthy vaccine recipients. The study compared SARS-CoV-2 spike-specific CD4+ TCR repertoires before and after mRNA vaccination in COVID-19 convalescent patients and infection-naive vaccine recipients. Points the paper makes about the study in general: Clones induced by infection and clones induced by vaccination both contracted markedly at late timepoints after vaccination, which fits with T cell responses waning over time. Limitations of the study were the small number of convalescent patients and the absence of early post-infection timepoints. Among convalescent patients, the spike-reactive repertoire after vaccination was made up mainly of new vaccine-induced clones that were largely distinct from the clones induced by infection.

In the ViraFEST assay, PBMC were stimulated with viral peptide pools, and TCR sequencing was then used to find antigen-specific CD4+ T cell clonotypes based on their expansion. After less than 13 days of culture, CD4+ T cells were isolated with the EasySep CD4+ T cell isolation kit. PCR-confirmed SARS-CoV-2 infection had occurred in convalescent patients between March and December 2020, before the Alpha, Beta and Delta variants emerged in the United States. Approximately 2 million PBMC per well were cultured with about 10 ug/ml peptides in IMDM containing about 5% human AB serum, about 9 IU/ml IL-2 and gentamicin. Half of the culture medium was replaced with fresh IL-2-containing medium on days 3 and 7. Unless noted otherwise, every peptide stimulation condition was cultured in triplicate wells. PBMC were separated from whole blood using Ficoll-Paque Plus gradient centrifugation and were then either cryopreserved at -140C or used fresh. The QIAamp micro DNA kit was used to extract genomic DNA from the cultured CD4+ T cells.

The CDR3 sequence holds 16 residues, the cysteine and phenylalanine included. Only CDR3 DNA is held: 48 bases, read in frame from base 1. V is clipped by 4 bases and J by 1 base, and the sequence between their germline boundaries is 17 bases long. CDR1 and CDR2 are drawn from the germline V gene: SGHNT, YENEEA. The library relied on the immunoSEQ multiplex PCR assay. DNA from the CD4+ T cells that had been cultured and isolated underwent TCR beta CDR3 sequencing. The authors processed their data as follows. Non-productive TCR sequences were removed and reads were trimmed to the CDR3 region, keeping CDR3s of at least 7 amino acids. The MANAFEST web app was used to identify antigen-specific clonotypes by comparing expansion in peptide wells with expansion in reference cultures. To count as positive, a clone had to show expansion at FDR<0.05 compared with the reference and with all other wells, an odds ratio above 5, and a frequency above 0.1% in two replicate wells. A clonotype was defined as cross-reactive if the clonotype was significantly expanded both in SARS-CoV-2 spike wells and in at least one common cold coronavirus spike condition. Levenshtein distance calculated with the stringdist R package was used to assess CDR3 similarity, and unrooted trees were constructed with ape in R 3.6.1. The table was pulled from immuneACCESS by TCRdb, which kept in-frame rearrangements only. Such tables lose some clones; where checked, under half of the loss comes from unresolved V genes, and the rest has no known cause. V, J and clone size are taken as reported in that table, and D and trimming were inferred from the DNA itself. A total of about 45,000 clones appear in this sample, under 80% of them only once. Jointly, the top ten make up more than 30% of the sample.

Recombination joined TRBV11-3 with TRBJ2-7; the D gene is not confidently resolved. The receptor comes from a human donor who had a prior SARS-CoV-2 infection. Sequences were derived from CD4+ T cells from PBMCs cultured with a peptide pool, sampled before COVID-19 vaccination. At the DNA level, the sequence is TGTGCCAGCAGCTCCGCGTTTTTGGCGGTTTCCTACGAGCAGTACTTC. The encoded protein is CASSSAFLAVSYEQYF.